These 3 T cell receptor beta chains came from one sample sequenced in a study of blood T cell repertoires in COVID-19. Method: immunoSEQ multiplex PCR; TCRdb's copy keeps in-frame clones and lacks some. The sample includes more than 65,000 clones, around 84% of them seen just once. The sample comprised peripheral blood. These receptors came from a woman in her 70s with acute or convalescent COVID-19.

The V and J genes are TRBV2 and TRBJ1-2, with D possibly being TRBD1 (5 bases). CDR1 SNHLY and CDR2 FYNNEI come from the germline V gene. V gave up 6 bases and J gave up 4 bases, with 18 bases separating them. The CDR3 totals 15 residues. The CDR3 region is CASSQGHTTGYGYTF. The CDR3 nucleotides read TGTGCCAGCAGCCAGGGCCACACGACCGGCTATGGCTACACCTTC.

The chain recombines TRBV14 with TRBJ1-3; no reliable D call. The V and J ends lost 4 bases and 1 base respectively, with 8 bases between them. This CDR3 is built from 14 residues. Germline-derived CDR1 and CDR2 are SGHDN and FVKESK. The chain's CDR3 is CASSRGSSGNTIYF. DNA for the CDR3: TGTGCCAGCAGCCGCGGGAGTTCTGGAAACACCATATATTTT.

The chain couples TRBV24-1 to TRBJ2-1, with 15 bases matching TRBD2. The ends lost 3 bases at V and 8 bases at J; junction bases unmatched: 4. Germline lookup yields CDR1 KGHDR and CDR2 SFDVKD. There are 16 residues in the CDR3. The CDR3 loop is CATSDLGLAGGYEQFF. In DNA form, the CDR3 reads TGTGCCACCAGTGATCTGGGACTAGCGGGAGGATATGAGCAGTTCTTC.